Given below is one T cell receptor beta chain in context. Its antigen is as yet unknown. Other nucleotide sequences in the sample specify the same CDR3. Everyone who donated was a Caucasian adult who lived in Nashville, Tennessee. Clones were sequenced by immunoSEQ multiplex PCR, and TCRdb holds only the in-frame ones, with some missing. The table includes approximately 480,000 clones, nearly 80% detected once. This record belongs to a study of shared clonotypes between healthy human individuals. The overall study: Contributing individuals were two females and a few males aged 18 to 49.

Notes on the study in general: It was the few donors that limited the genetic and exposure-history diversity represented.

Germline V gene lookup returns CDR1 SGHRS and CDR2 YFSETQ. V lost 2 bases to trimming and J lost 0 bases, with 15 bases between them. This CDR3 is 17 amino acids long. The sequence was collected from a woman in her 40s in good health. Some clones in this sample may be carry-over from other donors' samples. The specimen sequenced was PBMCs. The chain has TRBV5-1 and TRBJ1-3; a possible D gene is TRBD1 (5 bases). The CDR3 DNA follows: TGCGCCAGCAGCTTAGAGGGAGGGGCGAGCTCTGGAAACACCATATATTTT. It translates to CASSLEGGASSGNTIYF.